Listed below are T cell receptor beta chains from one sample, sequenced in a study of blood T cell repertoires in COVID-19. Sequencing used immunoSEQ multiplex PCR; TCRdb keeps in-frame clones, though not all of them. The sample consists of about 73,000 clones, 75% to 90% of them appearing once. Sequences were obtained from peripheral blood. The receptor set was obtained from a man older than 75 with acute or convalescent COVID-19. The CDR3 runs from the conserved cysteine through the conserved F or W. D genes are given only for firm matches. Not all rows give a size; the values are once, few, many and, for expanded clones, a class.

clone size	V gene	D gene	J gene	CDR3 DNA	CDR3 protein
.	TRBV5-1	.	TRBJ1-2	TGCGCCAGCAGCTTGGGCGCGGCTCTAGGCTACACCTTC	CASSLGAALGYTF
.	TRBV28	.	TRBJ1-2	TGTGCCAGCAGTTTACGAGAGTGGAGAGGCTACACCTTC	CASSLREWRGYTF
.	TRBV2	TRBD1	TRBJ1-2	TGTGCCAGCAACCAACCGGGACAGGGATATGGCTACACCTTC	CASNQPGQGYGYTF
.	TRBV7-8	.	TRBJ1-5	TGTGCCAGCAGCTTAGGGTCCAGGGAGCCCCAGCATTTT	CASSLGSREPQHF
.	TRBV3-1/TRBV3-2	.	TRBJ1-2	TGTGCCAGCAGCCAAGCGGAGGTTAGCTACACCTTC	CASSQAEVSYTF
.	TRBV5-5	TRBD2	TRBJ2-1	TGTGCCAGCAGGGCCCGGGAGGACCCTTACAATGAGCAGTTCTTC	CASRAREDPYNEQFF
.	TRBV5-1	TRBD1	TRBJ1-3	TGCGCCAGCAGCTTGGCGACAGGGACTGGAAACACCATATATTTT	CASSLATGTGNTIYF
.	TRBV6-5	.	TRBJ1-1	TGTGCCAGCAGCTTGGGGCGGGGGGCCACTGAAGCTTTCTTT	CASSLGRGATEAFF
.	TRBV30	.	TRBJ2-3	TGTGCCTGGAGTAAGGAGCAAGCCTATGGAGATACGCAGTATTTT	CAWSKEQAYGDTQYF
.	TRBV10-3	.	TRBJ1-2	TGTGCCATCAGGAGGGATAACTATGGCTACACCTTC	CAIRRDNYGYTF
.	TRBV25-1	TRBD1	TRBJ1-2	TGTGCCAGCAGTGATCCGACAGGGCTTAACTATGGCTACACCTTC	CASSDPTGLNYGYTF
.	TRBV5-1	TRBD2	TRBJ2-3	TGCGCCAGCAGCTTGGCACTAGCGGGAGACACAGATACGCAGTATTTT	CASSLALAGDTDTQYF
.	TRBV3-1/TRBV3-2	.	TRBJ1-5	TGTGCCAGCAGCCAAAGTCAGGGTCAGCCCCAGCATTTT	CASSQSQGQPQHF
.	TRBV21-1	.	TRBJ1-5	TGTGCCAGCAACCCCGGGACAGGGAATCAGCCCCAGCATTTT	CASNPGTGNQPQHF
.	TRBV7-9	TRBD1	TRBJ1-4	TGTGCCAGCGGAACAGGGGAAGTGGAAAAACTGTTTTTT	CASGTGEVEKLFF
.	TRBV6-5	.	TRBJ1-5	TGTGCCAGCCGACAGGTTCTCAATCAGCCCCAGCATTTT	CASRQVLNQPQHF
.	TRBV24-1	TRBD2	TRBJ2-5	TGTGCCACCAGTGAAGCTAGCGGGGAGACCCAGTACTTC	CATSEASGETQYF
.	TRBV5-1	TRBD1	TRBJ2-5	TGCGCCAGCAGCACTGGACAGGGGTTTGAGACCCAGTACTTC	CASSTGQGFETQYF
once	TRBV6-2/TRBV6-3	TRBD2	TRBJ2-1	TGTGCCAGCAGTTACCGGGACTACGGCCGGGATGAGCAGTTCTTC	CASSYRDYGRDEQFF
.	TRBV3-1/TRBV3-2	.	TRBJ1-1	TGTGCCAGCAGCCACCTGACAGCGAACACTGAAGCTTTCTTT	CASSHLTANTEAFF
once	TRBV5-5	.	TRBJ2-5	TGTGCCAGCAGCTTGGAACTCTCCGGGGGAGAGACCCAGTACTTC	CASSLELSGGETQYF
.	TRBV7-6	.	TRBJ2-1	TGTGCCAGCAGCTTAGCGGGGGGTAGCCGGGGTGAGCAGTTCTTC	CASSLAGGSRGEQFF
once	TRBV4-1	.	TRBJ1-1	TGCGCCAGCAGCCAAGATCGGGGGTTAAGTGGGACTGAAGCTTTCTTT	CASSQDRGLSGTEAFF
once	TRBV29-1	.	TRBJ2-2	TGCAGCGTCGGGGGACAGCTGAACACCGGGGAGCTGTTTTTT	CSVGGQLNTGELFF
.	TRBV5-5	TRBD1	TRBJ1-4	TGTGCCAGCAGCCCCCCGACAGGGATTGAAAAACTGTTTTTT	CASSPPTGIEKLFF
once	TRBV19	.	TRBJ2-2	TGTGCCAGTAGTTACACTAGATCCACCGGGGAGCTGTTTTTT	CASSYTRSTGELFF
.	TRBV2	.	TRBJ1-2	TGTGCCAGCAGAGAGAATGAAATCTATGGCTACACCTTC	CASRENEIYGYTF
.	TRBV5-1	.	TRBJ1-1	TGCGCCAGCAGCCCCGGACAGTTGGCGAACACTGAAGCTTTCTTT	CASSPGQLANTEAFF
.	TRBV28	.	TRBJ1-3	TGTGCCAGCAGTTTGAGGAGAGTAGGCACTAAATACTCTGGAAACACCATATATTTT	CASSLRRVGTKYSGNTIYF
.	TRBV7-9	TRBD2	TRBJ2-5	TGTGCCAGCAGCTTAAGCGGGGGGTACCAAGAGACCCAGTACTTC	CASSLSGGYQETQYF
.	TRBV6-6	TRBD2	TRBJ2-7	TGTGCCAGCAGGCCTAGCGGGCTCTCCTACGAGCAGTACTTC	CASRPSGLSYEQYF
.	TRBV24-1	.	TRBJ1-2	TGTGCCACCAGTGGCGAGAAAAACTATGGCTACACCTTC	CATSGEKNYGYTF
few	TRBV2	TRBD1	TRBJ2-7	TGTGCCAGCAGTGAGGGGACAGGGGTCTACGAGCAGTACTTC	CASSEGTGVYEQYF
.	TRBV5-1	.	TRBJ1-4	TGCGCCAGCAGCTTAGACAGGTTAAACGGTGAAAAACTGTTTTTT	CASSLDRLNGEKLFF
.	TRBV5-1	TRBD1	TRBJ1-2	TGCGCCAGCAGCTCCATGCCGGGACAGGGGTTACCATACCTCCATAAAAACTCTAACTATGGCTACACCTTC	CASSSMPGQGLPYLHKNSNYGYTF
few	TRBV6-1	.	TRBJ1-1	TGTGCCAGCAGTGAAGGCAGGTACACTGAAGCTTTCTTT	CASSEGRYTEAFF
.	TRBV7-9	.	TRBJ2-5	TGTGCCAGCGGGCGGACAGTAGGAGAGACCCAGTACTTC	CASGRTVGETQYF
once	TRBV30	TRBD2	TRBJ2-1	TGTGCCTGGGCCCTAGCGGGAGCACAGGAGCAGTTCTTC	CAWALAGAQEQFF
.	TRBV10-2	.	TRBJ1-5	TGCGCCAGCAGTGAGTCCTTTGAGTTATTCAATCAGCCCCAGCATTTT	CASSESFELFNQPQHF
.	TRBV9	.	TRBJ2-5	TGTGCCAGCAGCCCTAGGACCGGACTAACGTACCAAGAGACCCAGTACTTC	CASSPRTGLTYQETQYF
.	TRBV10-3	.	TRBJ1-1	TGTGCCATCAGTGAGTCGGCGAACACTGAAGCTTTCTTT	CAISESANTEAFF
.	TRBV5-5	.	TRBJ1-2	TGTGCCAGCAGCTTGGCGGGGGGCAATATTAATGGCTACACCTTC	CASSLAGGNINGYTF
.	TRBV6-5	.	TRBJ1-5	TGTGCCAGCTTTAATCAGGGAGGAAGTCAGCCCCAGCATTTT	CASFNQGGSQPQHF
.	TRBV7-9	TRBD2	TRBJ2-1	TGTGCCAGCAGCTGGCCCGGGACTAGCGGGGACAATGAGCAGTTCTTC	CASSWPGTSGDNEQFF
.	TRBV30	TRBD1	TRBJ1-2	TGTGCCTGGAGCCCGGGACAGGGCACTGGCTACACCTTC	CAWSPGQGTGYTF
.	TRBV7-2	.	TRBJ1-2	TGTGCCAGCAGCTTGGACAGCCTCTATGGCTACACCTTC	CASSLDSLYGYTF
few	TRBV11-2	TRBD2	TRBJ2-7	TGTGCCAGCAGCAAGGGACTAGCGGGGGCGACAACCTACGAGCAGTACTTC	CASSKGLAGATTYEQYF
.	TRBV6-5	.	TRBJ1-5	TGTGCCAGCAGAGACTTAGGGCAGGGACAGCCCCAGCATTTT	CASRDLGQGQPQHF
.	TRBV4-1	.	TRBJ2-1	TGCGCCAGCAGCCAAGACACTCTTCGGTCCTACAATGAGCAGTTCTTC	CASSQDTLRSYNEQFF
.	TRBV7-2	.	TRBJ1-5	TGTGCCAGCAGCTTAGGGCCATATAGCAATCAGCCCCAGCATTTT	CASSLGPYSNQPQHF
.	TRBV5-4	.	TRBJ1-1	TGTGCCAGCAGCTTGGAGGGGGTAAACACTGAAGCTTTCTTT	CASSLEGVNTEAFF
once	TRBV18	.	TRBJ1-1	TGTGCCAGCTCCCCAGTCAGGGTGGCTGAAGCTTTCTTT	CASSPVRVAEAFF
.	TRBV24-1	TRBD1	TRBJ2-3	TGTGCCACCAGTGATTTGCCCGCACAGGGGGCAGATACGCAGTATTTT	CATSDLPAQGADTQYF
.	TRBV6-5	TRBD1	TRBJ1-5	TGTGCCAGCAGTTACTCCACAGGGGCGAATCAGCCCCAGCATTTT	CASSYSTGANQPQHF
.	TRBV6-2/TRBV6-3	.	TRBJ2-1	TGTGCCAGCAGTTATTCTTCGTGGGGCGGTGAGCAGTTCTTC	CASSYSSWGGEQFF
.	TRBV6-1	.	TRBJ1-4	TGTGCCAGCAGTGAATCGGCAGGTGAAAAACTGTTTTTT	CASSESAGEKLFF
.	TRBV19	TRBD1	TRBJ1-5	TGTGCCAGTAGACCTGGGACAGGGGGGTCGGGCAATCAGCCCCAGCATTTT	CASRPGTGGSGNQPQHF